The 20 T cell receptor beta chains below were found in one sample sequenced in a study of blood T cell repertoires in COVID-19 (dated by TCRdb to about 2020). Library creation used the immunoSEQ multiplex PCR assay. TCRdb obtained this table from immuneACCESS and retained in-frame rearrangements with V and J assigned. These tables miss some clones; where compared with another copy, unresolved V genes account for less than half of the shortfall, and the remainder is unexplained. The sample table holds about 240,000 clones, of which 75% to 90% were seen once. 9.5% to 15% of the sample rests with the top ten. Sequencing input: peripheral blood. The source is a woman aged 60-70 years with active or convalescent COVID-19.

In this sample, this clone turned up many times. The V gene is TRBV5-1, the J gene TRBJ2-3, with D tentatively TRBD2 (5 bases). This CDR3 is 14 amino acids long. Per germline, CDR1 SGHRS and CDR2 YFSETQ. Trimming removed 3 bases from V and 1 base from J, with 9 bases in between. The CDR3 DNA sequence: TGCGCCAGCAGCTCCGGGGTCCGCACAGATACGCAGTATTTT. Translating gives CASSSGVRTDTQYF. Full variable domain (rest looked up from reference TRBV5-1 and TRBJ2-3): KAGVTQTPRYLIKTRGQQVTLSCSPISGHRSVSWYQQTPGQGLQFLFEYFSETQRNKGNFPGRFSGRQFSNSRSEMNVSTLELGDSALYLCASSSGVRTDTQYFGPGTRLTVL.

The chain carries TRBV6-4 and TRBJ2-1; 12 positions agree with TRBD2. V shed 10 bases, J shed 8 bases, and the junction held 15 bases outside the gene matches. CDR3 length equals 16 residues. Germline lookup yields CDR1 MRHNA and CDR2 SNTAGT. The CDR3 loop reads CATAKFGGLAGHEQFF. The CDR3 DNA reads TGTGCCACCGCAAAATTCGGTGGACTAGCGGGGCATGAGCAGTTCTTC.

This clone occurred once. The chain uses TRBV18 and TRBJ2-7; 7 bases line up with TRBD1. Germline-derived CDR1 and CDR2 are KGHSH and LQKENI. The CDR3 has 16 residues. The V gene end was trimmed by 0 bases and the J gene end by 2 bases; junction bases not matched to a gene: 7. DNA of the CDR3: TGTGCCAGCTCACCACCTCTGCAGGGGGTCCCCTACGAGCAGTACTTC. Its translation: CASSPPLQGVPYEQYF.

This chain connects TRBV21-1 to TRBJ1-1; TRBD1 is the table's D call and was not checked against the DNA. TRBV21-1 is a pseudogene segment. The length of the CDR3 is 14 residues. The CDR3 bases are TGTGCCAGCAGCCCAATATCAGGGGAAACTGAAGCTTTCTTT. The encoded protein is CASSPISGETEAFF.

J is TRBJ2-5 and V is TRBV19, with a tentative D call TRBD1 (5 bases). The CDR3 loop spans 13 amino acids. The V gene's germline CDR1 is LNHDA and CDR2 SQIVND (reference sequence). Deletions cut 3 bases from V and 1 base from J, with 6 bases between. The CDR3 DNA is TGTGCCAGTAGTATGCAGGGCCAAGAGACCCAGTACTTC. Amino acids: CASSMQGQETQYF.

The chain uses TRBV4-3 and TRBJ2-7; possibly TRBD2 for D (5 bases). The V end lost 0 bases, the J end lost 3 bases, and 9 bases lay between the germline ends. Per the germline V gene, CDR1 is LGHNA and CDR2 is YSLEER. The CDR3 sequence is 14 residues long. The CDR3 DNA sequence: TGCGCCAGCAGCCAAGATCCGGGGAGCTACGAGCAGTACTTC. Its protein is CASSQDPGSYEQYF.

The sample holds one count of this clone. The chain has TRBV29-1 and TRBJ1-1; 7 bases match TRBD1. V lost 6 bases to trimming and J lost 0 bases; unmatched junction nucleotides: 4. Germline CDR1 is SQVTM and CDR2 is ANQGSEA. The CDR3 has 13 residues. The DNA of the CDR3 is TGCAGCGTGGAGGGACAGATGAACACTGAAGCTTTCTTT. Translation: CSVEGQMNTEAFF.

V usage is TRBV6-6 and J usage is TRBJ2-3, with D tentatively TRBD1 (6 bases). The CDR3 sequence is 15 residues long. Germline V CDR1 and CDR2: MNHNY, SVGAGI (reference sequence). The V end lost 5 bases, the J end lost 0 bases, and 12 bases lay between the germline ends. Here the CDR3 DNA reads TGTGCCAGCAGTCGTAACAGGGCGAGCACAGATACGCAGTATTTT. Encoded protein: CASSRNRASTDTQYF.

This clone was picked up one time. The CDR3 DNA is TGTGCCAGCAGTTACCCGCCGCCGGGTGAAAAACTGTTTTTT. Translated, it gives CASSYPPPGEKLFF. V usage is TRBV6-5 and J usage is TRBJ1-4, with unresolved D. The CDR3 is 14 residues long. V dropped 2 bases and J dropped 7 bases, with 11 bases sitting between them. The V gene's germline CDR1 is MNHEY and CDR2 SVGAGI.

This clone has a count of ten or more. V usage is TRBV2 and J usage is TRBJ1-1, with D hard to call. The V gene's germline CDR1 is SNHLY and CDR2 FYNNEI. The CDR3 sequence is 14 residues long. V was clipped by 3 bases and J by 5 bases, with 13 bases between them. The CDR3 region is CASSDEWPGTEAFF. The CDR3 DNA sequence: TGTGCCAGCAGTGACGAGTGGCCGGGAACTGAAGCTTTCTTT.

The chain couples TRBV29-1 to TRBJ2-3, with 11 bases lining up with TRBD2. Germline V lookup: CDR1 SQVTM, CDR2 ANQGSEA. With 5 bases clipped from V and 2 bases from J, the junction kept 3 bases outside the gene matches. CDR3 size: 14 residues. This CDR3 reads CSVPLAGATDTQYF. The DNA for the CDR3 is TGCAGCGTTCCACTAGCGGGGGCCACAGATACGCAGTATTTT.

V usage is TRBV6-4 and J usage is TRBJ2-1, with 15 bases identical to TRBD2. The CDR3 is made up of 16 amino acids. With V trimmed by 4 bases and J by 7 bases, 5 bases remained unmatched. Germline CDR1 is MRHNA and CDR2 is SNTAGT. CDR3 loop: CASSVSGTSGGNEQFF. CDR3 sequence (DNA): TGTGCCAGCAGTGTCTCCGGGACTAGCGGGGGGAATGAGCAGTTCTTC.

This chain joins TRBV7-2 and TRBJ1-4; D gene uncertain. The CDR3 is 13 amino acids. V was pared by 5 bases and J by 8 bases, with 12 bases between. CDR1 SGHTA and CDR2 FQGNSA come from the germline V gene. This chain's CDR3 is CASSTRGGEKLFF. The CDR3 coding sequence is TGTGCCAGCAGCACCCGCGGAGGGGAAAAACTGTTTTTT.

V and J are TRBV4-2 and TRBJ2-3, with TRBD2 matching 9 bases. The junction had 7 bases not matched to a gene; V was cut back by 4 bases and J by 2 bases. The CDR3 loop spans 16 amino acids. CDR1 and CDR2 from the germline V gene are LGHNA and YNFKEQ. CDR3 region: CASSPMSGGPTDTQYF. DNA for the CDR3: TGTGCCAGCAGCCCCATGAGCGGGGGGCCCACAGATACGCAGTATTTT.

The CDR3 is CANRGDSKVDSNQPQHF. DNA for the CDR3: TGTGCCAACCGAGGGGACAGCAAAGTTGATAGCAATCAGCCCCAGCATTTT. The J gene is TRBJ1-5, the V gene TRBV11-3; 7 positions match TRBD1. CDR1 and CDR2 from the germline V gene are SGHNT and YENEEA. V lost 10 bases and J lost 0; bases outside the gene matches: 15. The CDR3 length is 17 residues.

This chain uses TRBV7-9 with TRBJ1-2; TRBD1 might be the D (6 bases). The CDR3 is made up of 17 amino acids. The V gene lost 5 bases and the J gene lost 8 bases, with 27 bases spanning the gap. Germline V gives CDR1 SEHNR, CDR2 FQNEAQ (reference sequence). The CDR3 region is CASSQEFIRTDPWGYTF. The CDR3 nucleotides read TGTGCCAGCAGCCAGGAATTTATCAGGACAGATCCGTGGGGCTACACCTTC. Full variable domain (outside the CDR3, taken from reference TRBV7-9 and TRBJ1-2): DTGVSQNPRHKITKRGQNVTFRCDPISEHNRLYWYRQTLGQGPEFLTYFQNEAQLEKSRLLSDRFSAERPKGSFSTLEIQRTEQGDSAMYLCASSQEFIRTDPWGYTFGSGTRLTVV.

The CDR3 loop reads CATTKGSGTGELFF. The CDR3 DNA reads TGTGCCACCACCAAGGGTAGCGGAACCGGGGAGCTGTTTTTT. This chain connects TRBV15 to TRBJ2-2; D is possibly TRBD2 (6 bases). Germline V lookup: CDR1 LNHNV, CDR2 YYDKDF (reference sequence). The CDR3 spans 14 residues. The V end lost 7 bases, the J end lost 5 bases, and 14 bases lay between the germline ends. Combining the CDR3 with reference TRBV15 and TRBJ2-2 gives the whole variable domain DAMVIQNPRYQVTQFGKPVTLSCSQTLNHNVMYWYQQKSSQAPKLLFHYYDKDFNNEADTPDNFQSRRPNTSFCFLDIRSPGLGDTAMYLCATTKGSGTGELFFGEGSRLTVL.

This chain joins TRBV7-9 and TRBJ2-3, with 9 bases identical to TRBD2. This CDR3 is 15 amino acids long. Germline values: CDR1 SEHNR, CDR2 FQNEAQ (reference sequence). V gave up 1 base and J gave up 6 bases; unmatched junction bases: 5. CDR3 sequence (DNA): TGTGCCAGCAGCTTAGAAGGGAGCGGGGGGGATACGCAGTATTTT. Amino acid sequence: CASSLEGSGGDTQYF.

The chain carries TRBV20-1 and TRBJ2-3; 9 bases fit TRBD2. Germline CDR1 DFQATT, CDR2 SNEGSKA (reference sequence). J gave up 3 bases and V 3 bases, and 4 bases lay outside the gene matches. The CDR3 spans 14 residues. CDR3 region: CSASSGGVTDTQYF. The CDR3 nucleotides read TGCAGTGCTAGTAGCGGGGGAGTGACAGATACGCAGTATTTT.

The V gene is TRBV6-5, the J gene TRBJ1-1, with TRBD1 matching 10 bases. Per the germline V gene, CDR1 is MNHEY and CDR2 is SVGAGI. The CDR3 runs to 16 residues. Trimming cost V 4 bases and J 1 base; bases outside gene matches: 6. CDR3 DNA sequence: TGTGCCAGCAGTTTTGGACAGGGGGTGCCGAACACTGAAGCTTTCTTT. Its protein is CASSFGQGVPNTEAFF.